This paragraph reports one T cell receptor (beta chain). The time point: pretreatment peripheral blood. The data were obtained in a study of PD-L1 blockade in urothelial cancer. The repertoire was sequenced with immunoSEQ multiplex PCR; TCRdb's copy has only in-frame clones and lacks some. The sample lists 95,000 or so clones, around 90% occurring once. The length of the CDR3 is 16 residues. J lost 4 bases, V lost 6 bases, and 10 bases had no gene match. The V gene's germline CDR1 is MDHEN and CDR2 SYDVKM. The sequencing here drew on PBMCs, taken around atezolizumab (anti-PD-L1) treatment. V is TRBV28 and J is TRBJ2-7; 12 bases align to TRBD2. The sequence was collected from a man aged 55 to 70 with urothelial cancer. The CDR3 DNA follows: TGTGCCAGCAGACGACTAGCGGGAGCGTCGGCTTACGAGCAGTACTTC. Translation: CASRRLAGASAYEQYF.